A selection of T cell receptor beta chains follows, all from one sample in a study of cytomegalovirus exposure and HLA in healthy donors. Clones were sequenced by immunoSEQ multiplex PCR, and TCRdb holds only the in-frame ones, with some missing. This sample's clone table lists roughly 60,000 clones. Material: PBMCs. The receptors stem from a woman aged 18 to 35 in good health and CMV-seronegative. CDR3s include the opening cysteine and the closing phenylalanine or tryptophan. Fields, in order: clone size, V gene, D gene, J gene, CDR3 DNA, CDR3 protein. D genes are given only for firm matches. Not all rows give a size; the values are once, few, many and, for expanded clones, a class.

.	TRBV28	.	TRBJ1-1	TGTGCCTCGACCGGGGGGGCCGGAGGGACTGAAGCTTTCTTT	CASTGGAGGTEAFF
.	TRBV6-6	TRBD2	TRBJ2-1	TGTGCCAGCAGACCCCGGAGCGGGAGGGCCGAAAATGAGCAGTTCTTC	CASRPRSGRAENEQFF
.	TRBV28	TRBD1	TRBJ2-7	TGTGCCAGCAGTACCGACAGGGGTGACAACGAGCAGTACTTC	CASSTDRGDNEQYF
.	TRBV6-1	.	TRBJ1-3	TGTGCCAGCAGTGTATACAGCTCTGGAAACACCATATATTTT	CASSVYSSGNTIYF
.	TRBV28	TRBD1	TRBJ1-2	TGTGCCAGCACCCCGGGTCAGGGGGCAGATGGCTACACCTTC	CASTPGQGADGYTF
.	TRBV6-5	.	TRBJ2-5	TGTGCCAGCAGTCAACCGGGATCCCAAGAGACCCAGTACTTC	CASSQPGSQETQYF
.	TRBV15	.	TRBJ1-1	TGTGCCACCAGAGGACAACCGAACACTGAAGCTTTCTTT	CATRGQPNTEAFF
.	TRBV6-5	.	TRBJ1-5	TGTGCCAGCAGTTACGGGACTGGAATCTGGCCCCAGCATTTT	CASSYGTGIWPQHF
.	TRBV19	TRBD1	TRBJ1-6	TGTGCCAGTAGATTCGAAGGCAGGGGGAATTCACCCCTCCACTTT	CASRFEGRGNSPLHF
.	TRBV28	.	TRBJ1-5	TGTGCCAGCAGCCAGACACAACAGGGTTATAGCAATCAGCCCCAGCATTTT	CASSQTQQGYSNQPQHF
.	TRBV4-1	.	TRBJ1-5	TGCGCCAGCAGCCCACTCCAGGGTAGCAATCAGCCCCAGCATTTT	CASSPLQGSNQPQHF
.	TRBV1	.	TRBJ2-1	TGCACCACGTCCGGGACTAGCGGGAGTATGGAGCATGAGCAGTTCTTC	CTTSGTSGSMEHEQFF
.	TRBV29-1	.	TRBJ1-1	TGCAGCGTTCGGGAAGGGATGAACACTGAAGCTTTCTTT	CSVREGMNTEAFF
.	TRBV11-1	TRBD1	TRBJ1-2	TGTGCCAGCAGCTTACTAAGCGGGACAGGAAAGTACGGAAGTGGCTACACCTTC	CASSLLSGTGKYGSGYTF
.	TRBV19	TRBD1	TRBJ1-2	TGTGCCAGTAGTATCGGACAGGCGGGCTATGGCTACACCTTC	CASSIGQAGYGYTF
.	TRBV14	.	TRBJ2-7	TGTGCCAGCAGCCAAGATGTATGGCGGGGCCCCTACGAGCAGTACTTC	CASSQDVWRGPYEQYF
.	TRBV4-1	.	TRBJ1-5	TGCGCCAGCAGCCCGGAGGCGACAGGTAGAAATCAGCCCCAGCATTTT	CASSPEATGRNQPQHF
.	TRBV25-1	.	TRBJ1-5	TGTGCCAGCGGAGTGGTAAATAGCAATCAGCCCCAGCATTTT	CASGVVNSNQPQHF
.	TRBV29-1	TRBD1	TRBJ1-5	TGCAGCGTCACACAACAGGGGCTCAATCAGCCCCAGCATTTT	CSVTQQGLNQPQHF
.	TRBV6-5	.	TRBJ1-1	TGTGCCAGCAGTGACAACCTGAACACTGAAGCTTTCTTT	CASSDNLNTEAFF
.	TRBV29-1	.	TRBJ1-1	TGCAGCGTCCGGGGGGGCGATTACACTGAAGCTTTCTTT	CSVRGGDYTEAFF
.	TRBV7-2	.	TRBJ2-7	TGTGCCAGCAGCTTATATACCTACGAGCAGTACTTC	CASSLYTYEQYF
.	TRBV6-5	.	TRBJ1-2	TGTGCCAGCAGTTCACTAGTACTCCAGGGGTATGGCGGCTACACCTTC	CASSSLVLQGYGGYTF
.	TRBV11-2	.	TRBJ1-2	TGTGCCAGCAGCTCCACGAGTCGCGGCTACACCTTC	CASSSTSRGYTF
.	TRBV7-6	.	TRBJ1-2	TGTGCCAGCAGCGAAGGGGGTCCCTATGGCTACACCTTC	CASSEGGPYGYTF
.	TRBV9	.	TRBJ2-7	TGTGCCAGCAGCGTAGACGTGGAGGCCCCCTACGAGCAGTACTTC	CASSVDVEAPYEQYF
.	TRBV7-9	TRBD1	TRBJ2-7	TGTGCCGGAGGACAGGGGGACTACGAGCAGTACTTC	CAGGQGDYEQYF
.	TRBV30	.	TRBJ1-1	TGTGCCTGGAGTGGACAGGTCGCTGAAGCTTTCTTT	CAWSGQVAEAFF
.	TRBV7-9	TRBD1	TRBJ1-1	TGTGCCAGCAGCCAGGGACAGGGTCCCGATGAAGCTTTCTTT	CASSQGQGPDEAFF
.	TRBV5-1	TRBD1	TRBJ1-3	TGCGCCAGCACCGACAGGGGCTCTGGAAACACCATATATTTT	CASTDRGSGNTIYF
.	TRBV29-1	TRBD1	TRBJ2-7	TGCAGCGTTGAATTGGTGGGACAGGTAGTGCTCGAGCAGTACTTC	CSVELVGQVVLEQYF
.	TRBV30	TRBD2	TRBJ2-1	TGTGCCTGGAGCCCGCGAGGTAGCGGGAGGCCGGGAAGGGATGAGCAGTTCTTC	CAWSPRGSGRPGRDEQFF
.	TRBV19	TRBD1	TRBJ2-3	TGTGCCAGTAGTACTATGGGACAGGGAGGCACAGATACGCAGTATTTT	CASSTMGQGGTDTQYF
.	TRBV25-1	TRBD1	TRBJ2-1	TGTGCCAGCAGGGAGGACAGGGCCTCCCCCTATGAGCAGTTCTTC	CASREDRASPYEQFF
.	TRBV7-2	.	TRBJ2-1	TGTGCCAGCAGCCTCTCCCAATCGGTCCATGAGCAGTTCTTC	CASSLSQSVHEQFF
.	TRBV7-9	.	TRBJ1-1	TGTGCCAGCAGCTTAGAACAGGGATTCAGCACTGAAGCTTTCTTT	CASSLEQGFSTEAFF
.	TRBV9	TRBD2	TRBJ2-3	TGTGCCAGCAGCGATGCGGGGGGGCCTTTCGGAGATACGCAGTATTTT	CASSDAGGPFGDTQYF
medium-sized	TRBV6-4	TRBD2	TRBJ2-1	TGTGCCAGCAGTGAAACGGGAGGGGACTACAATGAGCAGTTCTTC	CASSETGGDYNEQFF
.	TRBV10-3	.	TRBJ1-1	TGTGCCGACGGGACACCCTCAAAGGGTTTCTTT	CADGTPSKGFF
.	TRBV4-2	TRBD2	TRBJ2-1	TGTGCCAGCAGTCCATCCTCTAGCGGGGGGTCCTACAATGAGCAGTTCTTC	CASSPSSSGGSYNEQFF
.	TRBV7-8	TRBD2	TRBJ2-1	TGTGCCAGCAGCTTAGGAACTAGGGCGGGAGCTTGGGGTGAGCAGTTCTTC	CASSLGTRAGAWGEQFF
.	TRBV5-1	.	TRBJ1-4	TGCGCCAGCAGAAGCGATTTTCGCGAAAAACTGTTTTTT	CASRSDFREKLFF
.	TRBV2	.	TRBJ1-1	TGTGCCAGCAGTCGGCGGGAGGGGATGAACACTGAAGCTTTCTTT	CASSRREGMNTEAFF
.	TRBV19	TRBD2	TRBJ2-1	TGTGCCAGTAGTGATCGACTAGCGGGGTACCCTGAGCAGTTCTTC	CASSDRLAGYPEQFF
.	TRBV19	TRBD2	TRBJ2-7	TGTGCCAGTAGTGACCGGGGGGTCTACGAGCAGTACTTC	CASSDRGVYEQYF
.	TRBV11-3	.	TRBJ1-2	TGTGCCAGCAGCACCAAGGACAGACATGGCTACACCTTC	CASSTKDRHGYTF
.	TRBV11-1	TRBD2	TRBJ2-7	TGTGCCAGCAGTCCGGGGGGGGACCTTCACTACGAGCAGTACTTC	CASSPGGDLHYEQYF
.	TRBV7-3	.	TRBJ2-7	TGTGCCAGCAGCCTTCTCGAGGGGGACCCCTACGAGCAGTACTTC	CASSLLEGDPYEQYF
.	TRBV30	TRBD1	TRBJ2-3	TGTGCCTGGAGTGTAGGGGGACAGGGCCTATACGATACGCAGTATTTT	CAWSVGGQGLYDTQYF
.	TRBV30	.	TRBJ2-1	TGTGCCTGGAGTGGAGACAATTACAATGAGCAGTTCTTC	CAWSGDNYNEQFF
.	TRBV14	.	TRBJ1-2	TGTGCCAGCAGCGAACGCGGCTATGGCTACACCTTC	CASSERGYGYTF
.	TRBV5-4	.	TRBJ1-2	TGTGCCAGCAGCTTGGAGCAGGTCGGCTATGGCTACACCTTC	CASSLEQVGYGYTF
.	TRBV4-1	TRBD1	TRBJ2-5	TGCGCCAGCAGCCTCTCCCAACAGGGGGAGACCCAGTACTTC	CASSLSQQGETQYF